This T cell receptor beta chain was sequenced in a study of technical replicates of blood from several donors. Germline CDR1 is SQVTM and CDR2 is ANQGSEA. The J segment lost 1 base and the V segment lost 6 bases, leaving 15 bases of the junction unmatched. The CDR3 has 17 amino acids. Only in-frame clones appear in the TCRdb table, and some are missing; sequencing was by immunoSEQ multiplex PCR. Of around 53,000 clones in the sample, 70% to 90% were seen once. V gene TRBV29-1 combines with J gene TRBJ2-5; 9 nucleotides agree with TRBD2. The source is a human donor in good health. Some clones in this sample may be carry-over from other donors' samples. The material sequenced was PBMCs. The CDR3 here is CSVHTDFSGGPQETQYF. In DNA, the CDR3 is TGCAGCGTCCATACGGACTTCAGCGGGGGGCCCCAAGAGACCCAGTACTTC.